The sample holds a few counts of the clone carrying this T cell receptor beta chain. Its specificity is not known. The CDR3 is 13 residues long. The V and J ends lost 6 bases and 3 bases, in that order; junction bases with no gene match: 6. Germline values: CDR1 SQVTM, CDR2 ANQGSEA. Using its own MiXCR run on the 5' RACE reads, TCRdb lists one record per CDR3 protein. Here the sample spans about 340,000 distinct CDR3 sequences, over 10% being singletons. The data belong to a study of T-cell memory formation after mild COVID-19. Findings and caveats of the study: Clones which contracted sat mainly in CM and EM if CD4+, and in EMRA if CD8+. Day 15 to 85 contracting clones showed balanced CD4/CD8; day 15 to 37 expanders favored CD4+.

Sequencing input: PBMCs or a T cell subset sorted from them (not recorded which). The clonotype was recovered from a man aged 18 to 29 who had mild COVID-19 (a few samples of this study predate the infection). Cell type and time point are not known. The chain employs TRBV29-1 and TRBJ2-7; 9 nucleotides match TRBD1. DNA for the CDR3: TGCAGCGTCCGGACAGGGGCGAACTACGAGCAGTACTTC. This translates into CSVRTGANYEQYF.